These 8 T cell receptor beta chains were all obtained from the same sample, sequenced in a study of response to subunit inactivated influenza vaccine. TCRdb redid the calling of the RT-PCR reads with MiXCR, one entry per CDR3 protein. The repertoire holds 610,000 or so distinct CDR3 sequences, with 12% to 15% as singletons. This specimen consisted of PBMCs from blood, obtained 11 to 12 days after vaccination. These TCRs come from a man aged 50 to 59 who received an inactivated influenza vaccine.

This clonotype was seen at least ten times. This chain links TRBV5-1 with TRBJ2-1; D is uncertain. The CDR3 runs 15 residues. Germline V gene sequence: CDR1 SGHRS, CDR2 YFSETQ. V was cut by 2 bases and J by 0 bases, with 9 bases left in between. As DNA, the CDR3 is TGCGCCAGCAGCTTCTCAACGAGCTCCTACAATGAGCAGTTCTTC. Translation gives CASSFSTSSYNEQFF. Filled out from reference TRBV5-1 and TRBJ2-1, the complete variable domain reads KAGVTQTPRYLIKTRGQQVTLSCSPISGHRSVSWYQQTPGQGLQFLFEYFSETQRNKGNFPGRFSGRQFSNSRSEMNVSTLELGDSALYLCASSFSTSSYNEQFFGPGTRLTVL.

The sample holds many counts of this clonotype. The chain employs TRBV7-8 and TRBJ2-6, with D uncertain. Looked up from germline, CDR1 is SGHVS and CDR2 is FQNEAQ. V was pared by 5 bases and J by 0 bases, with 8 bases between. The CDR3 consists of 15 residues. The CDR3 region is CASSPSLSGANVLTF. DNA of the CDR3: TGTGCCAGCAGCCCCTCTCTCTCTGGGGCCAACGTCCTGACTTTC.

This clonotype appeared a few times. The chain has TRBV29-1 and TRBJ1-3; no clear D. Germline values: CDR1 SQVTM, CDR2 ANQGSEA. V lost 7 bases and J 0 bases, leaving 7 bases between the germline ends. This CDR3 has 12 residues. The CDR3 here is CSALNSGNTIYF. In DNA form, the CDR3 reads TGCAGCGCCCTAAACTCTGGAAACACCATATATTTT.

This clonotype has a handful of counts. The chain uses TRBV6-2 or TRBV6-3 and TRBJ2-2; D is unclear. The V gene's germline CDR1 is MNHEY and CDR2 SVGEGT. This CDR3 region has 13 residues. V lost 6 bases to trimming and J lost 6 bases, with 11 bases between them. The CDR3 DNA reads TGTGCCAGCAGCTTTAAGTACGCCGGGGAGCTGTTTTTT. Its translation is CASSFKYAGELFF.

This clonotype turned up a few times. The rearrangement joins TRBV7-2 to TRBJ2-3, with D tentatively TRBD1 or TRBD2 (5 bases each). There are 15 residues in the CDR3. The V end was cut by 2 bases, the J end by 6 bases, with 15 bases between. Germline assignment: CDR1 SGHTA and CDR2 FQGNSA. CDR3 nucleotides: TGTGCCAGCAGCTTACAAGGCCTGGGGGAGGATACGCAGTATTTT. It is translated as CASSLQGLGEDTQYF.

V is TRBV5-1 and J is TRBJ2-7, with a possible D match to TRBD2 (6 bases). The germline CDR1 and CDR2 sequences are SGHRS and YFSETQ. The CDR3 runs to 14 residues. With 0 bases removed from V and 6 bases from J, the gap between germline ends came to 13 bases. The chain's CDR3 is CASSLGAPGSEQYF. The CDR3 DNA reads TGCGCCAGCAGCTTGGGGGCCCCCGGGAGCGAGCAGTACTTC. Drawing the rest from reference TRBV5-1 and TRBJ2-7, the complete variable domain is KAGVTQTPRYLIKTRGQQVTLSCSPISGHRSVSWYQQTPGQGLQFLFEYFSETQRNKGNFPGRFSGRQFSNSRSEMNVSTLELGDSALYLCASSLGAPGSEQYFGPGTRLTVT.

The chain combines TRBV20-1 with TRBJ2-7; D gene unclear. The CDR3 contains 12 residues. The germline CDR1 and CDR2 sequences are DFQATT and SNEGSKA (reference sequence). Trimming took 3 bases from V and 0 from J, leaving 6 bases between them. The CDR3 here is CSASRTSYEQYF. The DNA for the CDR3 is TGCAGTGCTAGTCGAACCTCCTACGAGCAGTACTTC.

This clonotype was picked up a small number of times. The V and J genes are TRBV20-1 and TRBJ2-7, with 7 bases aligning to TRBD1. CDR3 length: 12 residues. The V and J ends lost 2 bases and 4 bases, in that order; junction bases with no gene match: 2. Germline V CDR1 and CDR2: DFQATT, SNEGSKA (reference sequence). DNA of the CDR3: TGCAGTGCTAGATCACAGGGGTACGAGCAGTACTTC. Translating it yields CSARSQGYEQYF.